This T cell receptor beta chain was obtained from a study of shared clonotypes between healthy human individuals (dated by TCRdb to the early 2020s). Background for the entire study: The cohort included three men and a couple of women between 18 and 49 years of age. To increase sequencing depth and limit assay-specific biases, different laboratories used diverse techniques to prepare libraries and sequence TCR repertoires. Between about 0.85 and 10 billion PBMCs per donor were obtained by leukapheresis. Blood TCR repertoires of about 5 healthy adults were deeply sequenced to estimate repertoire size and the extent of clonotype sharing between individuals. For each donor, CD4 naive and CD4 memory were each given three plates, CD8 naive was given two plates, and CD8 memory was given one plate.

TCR CDR3 regions were amplified from genomic DNA by multiplex PCR using the deep immunoSEQ assay. Extracted genomic DNA from each cell subset was distributed evenly across all wells of several immunoSEQ 96-well plates, and each plate was treated as a replicate. Each replicate PCR for sorted subsets received about 220 ng genomic DNA, equal to about 30,000 T cell genomes. Purified libraries were quantified with a Qubit 3.0 fluorometer, sized on a Bioanalyzer 2100, and re-quantified with the KAPA Library Quantification kit. A separate single-read 150-cycle Illumina NextSeq 550 flow cell was used to sequence each immunoSEQ 96-well plate. The study's processing was this. Because the immunoSEQ output held only junctional sequences and lacked quality scores, the filtering could not match the filtering applied to full-length reads. Sequences were annotated with PyIR, a Python wrapper for IgBLAST v1.9, and V/J genes and CDR3 were assigned using IMGT germline references. Reads were filtered out if the reads had weak V/J assignments (E-value above 1e-6), no CDR3, stop codons, out-of-frame junctions, or ambiguous translated residues. V3J clonotypes were defined by identical inferred V gene, J gene, and CDR3 amino acid sequence. The percentage overlap between two repertoires was calculated by dividing the number of shared unique clonotypes by the size of the smaller repertoire. Three approaches were used to assess repertoire richness: RTK rarefaction, the Chao1 estimator, and Recon v2.1 estimates of unobserved clonotypes. For all TCRbeta clonotypes obtained by the gDNA method from four donors, generation probabilities were computed with OLGA. TCRdb took this table from immuneACCESS and kept in-frame rearrangements with V and J called. Such tables lack part of the clones; where checked against another copy, unresolved V genes explain under half of the gap, and the rest is unexplained. V and J calls plus clone size are reproduced from that table; the DNA served to infer D and trimming. The sample data list over a million clones, and around 97% of these were observed just once. Roughly 1.2% of the sample comes from the top ten.

A note on this clone: Its antigen is still unknown. The record has no base qualities; no much larger clone is one base away.

The full study reports these points: Compared with non-shared clonotypes, clonotypes shared by all four sorted-subset donors had higher generation probabilities. When several donors were compared, the shared fraction of clonotypes was about 5.5% for naive CD4, around 4% for naive CD8, more than 2% for memory CD4, and about 0.36% for memory CD8. Naive subsets generally had larger estimated clonotype richness than memory subsets. Even with the large sequencing depth, rarefaction of the sorted-subset datasets indicated that sequencing was incomplete. Sampling was limited to blood, and TCR repertoires in tissue likely differ from TCR repertoires in blood. Because the study included a small number of donors, the genetic and exposure-history diversity represented was limited. Pairwise subsampling indicated that sequencing depth was expected to affect the degree of clonotype sharing among donors.

The CDR3 measures 15 amino acids from cysteine to phenylalanine. Only CDR3 DNA remains: 45 bases, in frame from the first base. For CDR1 and CDR2, the germline V gene lists MDHEN and SYDVKM. After removal of 6 bases from V and 6 bases from J, the junction retains 7 bases not matched to a gene. Healthy HIV-negative adults with no recently reported acute infections or vaccinations were included as donors. Every donor was a Caucasian adult residing in Nashville, Tennessee, USA. CD4+ T cells were enriched by magnetic negative selection, after which naive cells were positively selected on CD45RA and the negative fraction was taken as the memory subset. After blood collection by leukapheresis, PBMCs were isolated using Ficoll-Histopaque density gradient centrifugation and then cryopreserved in the vapor phase of liquid nitrogen. Purity and quantity of every magnetically sorted T cell population were checked by analytical flow cytometry. Genomic DNA was isolated from each sorted fraction and quantified by UV absorbance on a Nanodrop 2000c.

The origin of this receptor is a man aged 25 to 45 in good health. The chain employs TRBV28 and TRBJ2-1; 11 bases in the middle match TRBD2. The sample taken for sequencing was naive CD4+ T cells sorted from blood. The sample's cell subset or site label is to be understood as: CD45RA+ positively selected. CDR3 sequence: CASRSTSGSRNEQFF. The nucleotide sequence reads as follows: TGTGCCAGCAGGTCAACTAGCGGGAGTCGCAATGAGCAGTTCTTC.